Listed here are 9 T cell receptor beta chains from one sample, sequenced in a study of cytotoxic CD8 clonotypes in ibrutinib-treated CLL. Data came from immunoSEQ multiplex PCR; TCRdb stores just in-frame clones and leaves some out. The data contain over 65,000 clones, 70% to 80% of them singletons. Here the sequenced sample was PBMCs, taken after 12 months of ibrutinib treatment. These TCRs come from a human donor with chronic lymphocytic leukemia.

This chain uses TRBV11-2 with TRBJ2-3; 7 bases map to TRBD2. V was pared by 4 bases and J by 1 base, with 5 bases of the junction left unmatched. Germline CDR1 reads SGHAT; CDR2 reads FQNNGV. The CDR3 extends over 15 amino acids. CDR3 DNA sequence: TGTGCCAGCAGCTCATCTAGCGGTCGCACAGATACGCAGTATTTT. This encodes CASSSSSGRTDTQYF.

The chain carries TRBV5-1 and TRBJ1-1; D is possibly TRBD1 (5 bases). V was cut by 3 bases and J by 6 bases, with 18 bases left in between. The CDR3 runs to 15 residues. Germline lookup yields CDR1 SGHRS and CDR2 YFSETQ. In nucleotides, the CDR3 is TGCGCCAGCAGCTGGATCCCTCAGGGTACCCCTGAAGCTTTCTTT. Amino acids: CASSWIPQGTPEAFF.

V usage is TRBV6-1 and J usage is TRBJ2-3; 7 bases agree with TRBD2. Trimming took 3 bases from V and 4 from J; bases not matched to a gene: 1. CDR3 length: 13 amino acids. Germline CDR1 MNHNS, CDR2 SASEGT. DNA of the CDR3: TGTGCCAGCAGTGAGGGAGGGGCAGATACGCAGTATTTT. It translates to CASSEGGADTQYF.

The chain recombines TRBV4-3 with TRBJ2-7; 7 bases are a match to TRBD2. The length of the CDR3 is 14 residues. Trimming at V came to 0 bases and at J to 5 bases, leaving 4 bases not matched to a gene. Germline V gives CDR1 LGHNA, CDR2 YSLEER. The CDR3 spells CASSQDRGRDEQYF. CDR3 sequence (DNA): TGCGCCAGCAGCCAAGATCGGGGGAGGGACGAGCAGTACTTC.

V is TRBV10-3 and J is TRBJ1-2; 10 bases are shared with TRBD1. Germline trimming cut 5 bases from V and 4 bases from J; bases unmatched to any gene: 16. Germline V gene data show CDR1 as ENHRY and CDR2 as SYGVKD. CDR3 size: 18 residues. CDR3 residues: CAISPAGTGDGGGYGYTF. As DNA, the CDR3 is TGTGCCATCAGTCCCGCCGGGACAGGGGACGGGGGGGGCTATGGCTACACCTTC.

The CDR3 bases are TGTGCCAGCAACGTTTCTTACGGGAAGGATTCACCCCTCCACTTT. Encoded protein: CASNVSYGKDSPLHF. The rearrangement uses TRBV9 and TRBJ1-6; D gene unclear. This CDR3 region has 15 residues. Germline values: CDR1 SGDLS, CDR2 YYNGEE. The germline V and J ends were trimmed by 6 bases and 8 bases, with 18 bases remaining between them.

A single count supports this clone. This chain links TRBV27 with TRBJ1-2; TRBD1 matches 8 bases. The trim removed 5 bases at V and 4 bases at J, leaving 9 bases unmatched. The CDR3 totals 15 residues. CDR1 is MNHEY and CDR2 is SMNVEV in the germline V gene (reference sequence). The CDR3 loop reads CASSPQQGGAYGYTF. DNA of the CDR3: TGTGCCAGCAGTCCACAACAGGGGGGGGCCTATGGCTACACCTTC.

The rearrangement uses TRBV18 and TRBJ2-3; TRBD1 matches at 11 bases. The length of the CDR3 is 17 residues. The V gene end was trimmed by 3 bases and the J gene end by 4 bases; junction bases not matched to a gene: 9. Germline loops: CDR1 KGHSH, CDR2 LQKENI. CDR3 nucleotide sequence: TGTGCCAGCTCACCCCGGACAGGGGGCGCGGGGGCAGATACGCAGTATTTT. Protein sequence: CASSPRTGGAGADTQYF.

The chain employs TRBV5-1 and TRBJ2-3; no clear D. Germline CDR1 is SGHRS and CDR2 is YFSETQ. The germline V and J ends were trimmed by 6 bases and 2 bases, with 10 bases remaining between them. The CDR3 sequence is 13 residues long. The CDR3 DNA sequence: TGCGCCAGCACCCACCAGCCCACAGATACGCAGTATTTT. Its translation: CASTHQPTDTQYF.